The next 2 T cell receptor beta chains were all read from a single sample in a study of shared clonotypes between healthy human individuals. Here immunoSEQ multiplex PCR was the method, and the copy in TCRdb shows in-frame clones only, minus some. The sample consists of millions of clones, 85% to 95% of them appearing once. The sequenced sample consisted of naive CD4+ T cells sorted from blood. Stated subset: CD45RA+ positively selected. These receptors all come from a man younger than 30 in good health.

As regards this clone: The germline gene is not matched at one end of the junction; a read error may be the cause. The rearrangement links TRBV11-3 to TRBJ2-7, with 8 positions matching TRBD2. This CDR3 spans 15 amino acids. Germline CDR1 and CDR2: SGHNT and YENEEA. CDR3: CASSLIPAGVGVRDF. The CDR3 nucleotides are TGTGCCAGCAGCTTAATTCCAGCGGGAGTGGGGGTGAGGGACTTC.

The chain links TRBV2 to TRBJ1-4; no reliable D call. Trimming removed 7 bases at V and 8 bases at J, with 11 bases between. The CDR3 covers 12 residues. Germline CDR1 SNHLY, CDR2 FYNNEI. The CDR3 region is CASITPGEKLFF. CDR3 nucleotides: TGTGCCAGCATCACCCCGGGGGAAAAACTGTTTTTT.